This TCR beta chain was retrieved from a study of CDR3 diversity in severe acne. TCRdb redid the calling of the PCR reads with MiXCR, one entry per CDR3 protein. Of tens of thousands of distinct CDR3 sequences in the sample, around 50% were seen once. CDR1 is MGHDK and CDR2 is SYGVNS in the germline V gene. The ends lost 3 bases at V and 4 bases at J; junction bases unmatched: 7. The CDR3 loop spans 15 amino acids. This sequence joins TRBV25-1 and TRBJ2-7; 9 nucleotides agree with TRBD1. Sequences were obtained from blood. This clonotype originated in a male donor in good health, without acne. Written as DNA, the CDR3 is TGTGCCAGCAGTGATCCCGGACAGGGGCCATACGAGCAGTACTTC. Translation: CASSDPGQGPYEQYF.